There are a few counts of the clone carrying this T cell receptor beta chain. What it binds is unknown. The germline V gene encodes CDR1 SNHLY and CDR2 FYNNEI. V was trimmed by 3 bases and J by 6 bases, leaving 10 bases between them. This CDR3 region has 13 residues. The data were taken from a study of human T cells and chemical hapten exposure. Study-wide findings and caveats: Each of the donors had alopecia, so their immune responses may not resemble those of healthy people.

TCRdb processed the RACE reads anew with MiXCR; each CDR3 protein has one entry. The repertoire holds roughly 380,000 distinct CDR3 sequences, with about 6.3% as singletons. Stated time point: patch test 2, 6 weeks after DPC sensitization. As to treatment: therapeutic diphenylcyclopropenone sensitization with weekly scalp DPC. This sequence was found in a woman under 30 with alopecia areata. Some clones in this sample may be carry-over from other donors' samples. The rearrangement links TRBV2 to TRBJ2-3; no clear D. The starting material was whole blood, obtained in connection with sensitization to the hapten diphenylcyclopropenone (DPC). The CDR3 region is CASSESGEDTQYF. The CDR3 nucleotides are TGTGCCAGCAGTGAGTCAGGAGAGGATACGCAGTATTTT.